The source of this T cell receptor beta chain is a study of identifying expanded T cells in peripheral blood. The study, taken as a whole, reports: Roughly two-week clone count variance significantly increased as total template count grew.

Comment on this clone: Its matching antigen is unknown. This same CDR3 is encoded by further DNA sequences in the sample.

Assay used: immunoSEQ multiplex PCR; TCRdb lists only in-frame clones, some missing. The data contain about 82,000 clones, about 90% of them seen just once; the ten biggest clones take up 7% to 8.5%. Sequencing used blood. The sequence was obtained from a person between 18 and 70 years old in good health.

The CDR3 protein is CASSIRGTGGYTF. As DNA, the CDR3 is TGTGCCAGTAGCATACGGGGCACCGGAGGCTACACCTTC. The genes are TRBV5-4 and TRBJ1-2; a possible D gene is TRBD1 (5 bases). V was clipped by 8 bases and J by 8 bases, with 19 bases between them. This CDR3 has 13 residues. The V gene's germline CDR1 is SGHNT and CDR2 YYREEE (reference sequence).